These 27 T cell receptor beta chains were all obtained from the same sample, sequenced in a study of blood T cell repertoires in COVID-19. Sequenced by immunoSEQ multiplex PCR; TCRdb stores in-frame clones only, minus some. The sample carries about 480,000 clones, around 89% recorded once. The specimen sequenced was peripheral blood. The origin of the receptors is a woman aged 25 to 39 with acute or convalescent COVID-19.

This chain links TRBV14 with TRBJ1-1; D is unresolved. The CDR3 has 13 amino acids. With 1 base removed from V and 10 bases from J, the gap between germline ends came to 13 bases. Germline V gives CDR1 SGHDN, CDR2 FVKESK. CDR3 bases: TGTGCCAGCAGCCAAGTTGGTCTGAGGGTAGCTTTCTTT. It yields the protein CASSQVGLRVAFF.

The chain carries TRBV2 and TRBJ1-4; TRBD1 aligns across 10 bases. V dropped 6 bases and J dropped 11; count of bases not matched to a gene: 9. CDR3 length: 14 amino acids. Germline CDR1 is SNHLY and CDR2 is FYNNEI. The CDR3 region has the DNA TGTGCCAGCAGCCTGACAGGGGGCGAACCGAAACTGTTTTTT. Protein sequence: CASSLTGGEPKLFF. Supplemented by reference TRBV2 and TRBJ1-4, the full variable domain reads EPEVTQTPSHQVTQMGQEVILRCVPISNHLYFYWYRQILGQKVEFLVSFYNNEISEKSEIFDDQFSVERPDGSNFTLKIRSTKLEDSAMYFCASSLTGGEPKLFFGSGTQLSVL.

The chain has TRBV28 and TRBJ1-2; D is perhaps TRBD1 (5 bases). The CDR3 contains 16 residues. Germline V lookup: CDR1 MDHEN, CDR2 SYDVKM. V was shortened by 7 bases and J by 1 base, with 19 bases between the two germline ends. The CDR3 here is CASTKGGRGFNYGYTF. Written as DNA, the CDR3 is TGTGCCAGCACTAAGGGCGGGCGGGGGTTTAACTATGGCTACACCTTC.

The chain carries TRBV24-1 and TRBJ2-1; D gene uncertain. Germline values: CDR1 KGHDR, CDR2 SFDVKD. This CDR3 spans 15 amino acids. Between the trimmed V and J ends, which lost 4 bases and 6 bases, there was a span of 15 bases. CDR3 nucleotide sequence: TGTGCCACCAGTGACCCGAGACATGGATTCAATGAGCAGTTCTTC. Translation: CATSDPRHGFNEQFF.

This chain links TRBV4-2 with TRBJ2-4, with 7 bases that match TRBD2. CDR3 size: 14 residues. Germline V CDR1 and CDR2: LGHNA, YNFKEQ. J was trimmed by 8 bases and V by 4 bases; bases with no gene match: 8. The CDR3 nucleotides are TGTGCCAGCAGCCTTGGGGAGGGGAGCGACATTCAGTACTTC. It translates to CASSLGEGSDIQYF.

This rearrangement joins TRBV3-1 (or the pseudogene TRBV3-2) to TRBJ1-5; 8 bases align to TRBD1. J was trimmed by 2 bases and V by 2 bases; bases with no gene match: 5. The CDR3 has 16 amino acids. Germline-derived CDR1 and CDR2 are LGHDT and YNNKEL (reference sequence). CDR3 sequence (DNA): TGTGCCAGCAGCCAATCCGGACAGGGCGGCAATCAGCCCCAGCATTTT. The encoded protein is CASSQSGQGGNQPQHF.

The chain has TRBV2 and TRBJ2-7; D is unresolved. The germline gives CDR1 SNHLY, CDR2 FYNNEI. V was pared by 1 base and J by 6 bases, with 13 bases between. This CDR3 contains 14 residues. For the CDR3, the DNA is TGTGCCAGCAGTGAAGGTCAGGTGATAAGCGAGCAGTACTTC. Its translation is CASSEGQVISEQYF.

The chain joins TRBV2 to TRBJ2-1; tentative D call: TRBD1 (6 bases). V shed 6 bases and J shed 13 bases, with 16 bases lying between them. Germline loops: CDR1 SNHLY, CDR2 FYNNEI. The CDR3 consists of 12 residues. The CDR3 bases are TGTGCCAGCAGCCGCCAGGGGATCGTACAGTTCTTC. It is translated as CASSRQGIVQFF.

The chain employs TRBV7-9 and TRBJ2-2; 7 nucleotides line up with TRBD2. V gave up 8 bases and J gave up 5 bases; unmatched junction bases: 8. Looked up from germline, CDR1 is SEHNR and CDR2 is FQNEAQ (reference sequence). The CDR3 length is 14 residues. CDR3 in DNA: TGTGCCAGCCATGTACTCGGGGGGACCGGGGAGCTGTTTTTT. Translated, it gives CASHVLGGTGELFF.

The rearrangement uses TRBV4-1 and TRBJ1-6; 8 bases fit TRBD1. Germline-derived CDR1 and CDR2 are MGHRA and YSYEKL. The CDR3 is 15 residues long. Unmatched junction bases numbered 8, after V lost 3 bases and J lost 10 bases. The CDR3 region has the DNA TGCGCCAGCAGCCAGTCCGGGACAGGTAGATCACCCCTCCACTTT. It translates to CASSQSGTGRSPLHF.

The chain uses TRBV25-1 and TRBJ1-1; D is possibly TRBD1 (5 bases). Germline V gene lookup returns CDR1 MGHDK and CDR2 SYGVNS. The CDR3 consists of 14 residues. V lost 6 bases to trimming and J lost 3 bases, with 14 bases between them. As DNA, the CDR3 is TGTGCCAGCAGCTTAAAGTCGGGGGACACTGAAGCTTTCTTT. Protein: CASSLKSGDTEAFF.

The J gene is TRBJ1-2, the V gene TRBV2; D is unclear. Germline V gives CDR1 SNHLY, CDR2 FYNNEI. This CDR3 comprises 12 residues. Deletions cut 9 bases from V and 0 bases from J, with 8 bases between. In nucleotides, the CDR3 is TGTGCCAGTCGGGAACCTAACTATGGCTACACCTTC. Protein: CASREPNYGYTF. Together with reference TRBV2 and TRBJ1-2, the CDR3 gives the full variable domain: EPEVTQTPSHQVTQMGQEVILRCVPISNHLYFYWYRQILGQKVEFLVSFYNNEISEKSEIFDDQFSVERPDGSNFTLKIRSTKLEDSAMYFCASREPNYGYTFGSGTRLTVV.

For this clone: A read error may account for a junction end that differs from germline. The chain carries TRBV6-5 and TRBJ2-1, with D unresolved. Germline-derived CDR1 and CDR2 are MNHEY and SVGAGI. This CDR3 is built from 12 residues. The CDR3 protein is CASRYSYNEQFF. CDR3 DNA: TGTGCCAGCAGGTACTCCTACAATGAGCAGTTCTTC.

The CDR3 loop is CASSEASNYGYTF. DNA of the CDR3: TGTGCCAGCAGTGAAGCCAGTAACTATGGCTACACCTTC. The chain links TRBV2 to TRBJ1-2, with D hard to call. Germline CDR1 reads SNHLY; CDR2 reads FYNNEI. This CDR3 spans 13 amino acids. The ends were cut back, 0 bases at V and 1 base at J, with 3 bases in the middle.

The V and J genes are TRBV2 and TRBJ2-1, with 9 bases matching TRBD2. The CDR3 runs 18 residues. The ends lost 8 bases at V and 5 bases at J; junction bases unmatched: 19. The V gene's germline CDR1 is SNHLY and CDR2 FYNNEI. Here the CDR3 DNA reads TGTGCCAGCGGCGTGGCTAGCGGGATATCAGGAATACACAATGAGCAGTTCTTC. Amino acids: CASGVASGISGIHNEQFF.

V and J are TRBV2 and TRBJ1-3; D gene uncertain. V was pared by 5 bases and J by 0 bases, with 11 bases between. This CDR3 spans 15 amino acids. Germline V gene data show CDR1 as SNHLY and CDR2 as FYNNEI. The CDR3 loop reads CASSITPSSGNTIYF. The CDR3 bases are TGTGCCAGCAGTATAACACCCAGCTCTGGAAACACCATATATTTT.

This clone has only one observation. The chain employs TRBV3-1 (or the pseudogene TRBV3-2) and TRBJ1-1; 8 bases are a match to TRBD1. The V gene's germline CDR1 is LGHDT and CDR2 YNNKEL (reference sequence). There are 14 residues in the CDR3. J lost 5 bases, V lost 3 bases, and 5 bases had no gene match. The chain's CDR3 is CASSQHRGKTEAFF. CDR3 sequence (DNA): TGTGCCAGCAGCCAGCACAGGGGGAAGACTGAAGCTTTCTTT.

The chain is built from TRBV24-1 and TRBJ2-3; 9 bases line up with TRBD2. The germline V gene encodes CDR1 KGHDR and CDR2 SFDVKD. The CDR3 spans 14 residues. J lost 4 bases, V lost 6 bases, and 4 bases had no gene match. The CDR3 bases are TGTGCCACCAGTCTAGCGGGGTTCGCAGATACGCAGTATTTT. Amino acids: CATSLAGFADTQYF.

V usage is TRBV5-1 and J usage is TRBJ2-3; 11 bases match TRBD1. The germline V gene encodes CDR1 SGHRS and CDR2 YFSETQ. With 3 bases clipped from V and 4 bases from J, the junction kept 4 bases outside the gene matches. The CDR3 is 15 residues long. The CDR3 spells CASSSGTGGSDTQYF. CDR3 nucleotide sequence: TGCGCCAGCAGCTCCGGGACAGGGGGGTCAGATACGCAGTATTTT.

J is TRBJ2-7 and V is TRBV28; 7 positions agree with TRBD2. The CDR3 is made up of 12 amino acids. Germline lookup yields CDR1 MDHEN and CDR2 SYDVKM. Germline trimming cut 6 bases from V and 6 bases from J; bases unmatched to any gene: 5. CDR3 nucleotides: TGTGCCAGCAGCCTCAGCGGGGTCGAGCAGTACTTC. Translation gives CASSLSGVEQYF.

In the case of this clone: Sequence at one end of the junction differs from germline and may be a read error. The V and J genes are TRBV6-1 and TRBJ2-7; no clear D gene. Germline CDR1 reads MNHNS; CDR2 reads SASEGT. This CDR3 is 12 amino acids long. In DNA, the CDR3 is TGTGCCAGCTGTGAAGGTGGCGGCGAGCAGTACTTC. Translation: CASCEGGGEQYF.

This chain links TRBV2 with TRBJ2-7, with 11 bases matching TRBD2. CDR3 size: 13 residues. V trimming: 8 bases; J trimming: 3 bases; junction bases outside the gene matches: 3. CDR1 SNHLY and CDR2 FYNNEI come from the germline V gene. CDR3 loop: CASRTSGLYEQYF. The CDR3 DNA sequence: TGTGCCAGCCGGACTAGCGGGCTCTACGAGCAGTACTTC.

The gene calls are TRBV2 and TRBJ1-2, with D hard to call. CDR1 is SNHLY, CDR2 FYNNEI, per germline. The germline V and J ends were trimmed by 3 bases and 1 base, with 9 bases remaining between them. This CDR3 is 14 amino acids long. The CDR3 nucleotides read TGTGCCAGCAGTGAGAACAGTCTTAACTATGGCTACACCTTC. Protein sequence: CASSENSLNYGYTF.

J is TRBJ1-4 and V is TRBV7-9; 9 positions match TRBD1. After removal of 5 bases from V and 8 bases from J, the junction contained 9 bases not matched to a gene. The CDR3 is 15 amino acids. Germline CDR1 and CDR2: SEHNR and FQNEAQ (reference sequence). CDR3 region: CASSPPDRGREKLFF. The DNA for the CDR3 is TGTGCCAGCAGCCCACCGGACAGGGGAAGAGAAAAACTGTTTTTT.

The V call is TRBV6-1, the J call TRBJ2-1, with D unclear. CDR3 size: 13 residues. The V end lost 3 bases, the J end lost 4 bases, and 7 bases lay between the germline ends. Germline CDR1 is MNHNS and CDR2 is SASEGT. The CDR3 DNA follows: TGTGCCAGCAGTGAGTCGTTATACAATGAGCAGTTCTTC. It codes for CASSESLYNEQFF.

This clone turned up a few times. This rearrangement joins TRBV30 to TRBJ1-6; TRBD1 might be the D (6 bases). Germline V gene lookup returns CDR1 GTSNPN and CDR2 SVGIG (reference sequence). Trimming stripped 3 bases from V and 5 bases from J, with 8 bases between. There are 13 residues in the CDR3. The CDR3 DNA sequence: TGTGCCTGGAGACAGGGAAATAATTCACCCCTCCACTTT. It specifies CAWRQGNNSPLHF. Supplemented by reference TRBV30 and TRBJ1-6, the full variable domain reads SQTIHQWPATLVQPVGSPLSLECTVEGTSNPNLYWYRQAAGRGLQLLFYSVGIGQISSEVPQNLSASRPQDRQFILSSKKLLLSDSGFYLCAWRQGNNSPLHFGNGTRLTVT.

The chain joins TRBV29-1 to TRBJ2-1; 8 bases fit TRBD1. CDR3 length equals 14 residues. The germline gives CDR1 SQVTM, CDR2 ANQGSEA. CDR3 protein: CSVHRQGTYNEQFF. CDR3 sequence (DNA): TGCAGTGTCCATAGACAGGGGACCTACAATGAGCAGTTCTTC.